A selection of T cell receptor beta chains follows, all from one sample in a study of neoadjuvant anti-PD-1 for oral cavity cancer. Produced via immunoSEQ multiplex PCR; TCRdb's table is partial and in-frame only. The data contain over 60,000 clones, 86% of them singletons. This sample comprised PBMCs, obtained after nivolumab (anti-PD-1) treatment. All receptors come from a person aged 35-79 years with oral cavity squamous cell carcinoma. CDR3s include the opening cysteine and the closing phenylalanine or tryptophan. Fields, in order: CDR3 DNA, CDR3 protein, clone size, D gene, V gene, J gene. D genes are given only for firm matches. The size entry is marked missing in some rows and otherwise reads once, few, many or a size class.

TGCGCCAGCAGCCGTGGTCTGGAAATTAAATATGGCTACACCTTC	CASSRGLEIKYGYTF	NA	NA	TRBV4-1	TRBJ1-2
TGTGCCAGCAGCTTATACGGGACATCCGAGCAGTTCTTC	CASSLYGTSEQFF	NA	NA	TRBV7-6	TRBJ2-1
TGTGCCAGCAGCTTCCCGGACTCCACAGATACGCAGTATTTT	CASSFPDSTDTQYF	NA	NA	TRBV5-4	TRBJ2-3
TGTGCCAGCAGCTACGGTCTCGGGACTAGCTTCAATGAGCAGTTCTTC	CASSYGLGTSFNEQFF	NA	TRBD2	TRBV7-9	TRBJ2-1
TGTGCCAGCAGCCGTCCCCTATCCCGGGACTTGCAGTATTTT	CASSRPLSRDLQYF	NA	NA	TRBV7-8	TRBJ2-3
TGCAGTGCAGAGGCCGAATACGAGCAGTACTTC	CSAEAEYEQYF	NA	NA	TRBV20-1	TRBJ2-7
TGCGCCAGCAGCTTTCTTTCTTCCGGAAACACCATATATTTT	CASSFLSSGNTIYF	NA	NA	TRBV5-1	TRBJ1-3
TGTGCCACCGGGACTCAGGCCTACGAGCAGTACTTC	CATGTQAYEQYF	NA	NA	TRBV10-3	TRBJ2-7
TGTGCCAGCAGCTTAATTCGTTTGGGACTAGCGGGAGCCAATGAGCAGTTCTTC	CASSLIRLGLAGANEQFF	NA	TRBD2	TRBV5-4	TRBJ2-1
TGTGCCAGCAGTACAGGGGGGGCTCAAGAGACCCAGTACTTC	CASSTGGAQETQYF	few	NA	TRBV6-1	TRBJ2-5
TGCGCCAGCAGTCGCTGGGACAGGGCGAATTCACCCCTCCACTTT	CASSRWDRANSPLHF	NA	TRBD1	TRBV5-1	TRBJ1-6
TGTGCCAGCAGCGCAATGGGTAGCGGGAGGTGGTACAATGAGCAGTTCTTC	CASSAMGSGRWYNEQFF	once	TRBD2	TRBV7-9	TRBJ2-1
TGTGCCAGCTGCCTAACCGGGACAGGGGCCTACAATGAGCAGTTCTTC	CASCLTGTGAYNEQFF	NA	TRBD1	TRBV13	TRBJ2-1
TGTGCCAGCAGTTACGGTCGCCAAGAGACCCAGTACTTC	CASSYGRQETQYF	NA	NA	TRBV27	TRBJ2-5
TGTGCCAGCTCGCGCGGGACAGGAAATCAGCCCCAGCATTTT	CASSRGTGNQPQHF	few	TRBD1	TRBV18	TRBJ1-5
TGTGCCAGCAGCGAAAGCGGGGGAACGAACACCGGGGAGCTGTTTTTT	CASSESGGTNTGELFF	NA	TRBD2	TRBV7-8	TRBJ2-2
TGTGCCAGCAGGCCGGGACAGGGGGCCGGGGGCTACACCTTC	CASRPGQGAGGYTF	few	TRBD1	TRBV7-6	TRBJ1-2
TGTGCCAGCAGCTTAGTCGAGGGCAGGGTCGGCTACACCTTC	CASSLVEGRVGYTF	once	NA	TRBV7-9	TRBJ1-2
TGTGCCAGCACTCACACCAGGGTCTACTCTGGGGCCAACGTCCTGACTTTC	CASTHTRVYSGANVLTF	NA	NA	TRBV18	TRBJ2-6
TGTGCCAGCAGACCCGCTAGCGGGGCCTCTGGGGCCAACGTCCTGACTTTC	CASRPASGASGANVLTF	NA	TRBD2	TRBV6-4	TRBJ2-6
TGTGCCAGCAGGCATTGGGGGAGGGGGACCGGGGAGCTGTTTTTT	CASRHWGRGTGELFF	NA	NA	TRBV11-2	TRBJ2-2
TGTGCCAGCAAGGCAGGGGGCTGGACAGATACGCAGTATTTT	CASKAGGWTDTQYF	few	TRBD1	TRBV2	TRBJ2-3
TGCGCCAGCAGCCCTAGGACAGGGGGTTCCTACGAGCAGTACTTC	CASSPRTGGSYEQYF	NA	TRBD1	TRBV5-1	TRBJ2-7
TGCGCCAGCAGGTTTACAGGGCCCTATGGCTACACCTTC	CASRFTGPYGYTF	NA	NA	TRBV5-1	TRBJ1-2
TGTGCCATCAGTGTGGAGGGGTGGACCGGGGAGCTGTTTTTT	CAISVEGWTGELFF	NA	NA	TRBV10-3	TRBJ2-2
TGTGCCAGCAGCTTAGAATACTATGGCTACACCTTC	CASSLEYYGYTF	NA	NA	TRBV13	TRBJ1-2
TGTGCCAGCTCACCGAGCTCTGGGGCCAACGTCCTGACTTTC	CASSPSSGANVLTF	once	NA	TRBV18	TRBJ2-6
TGCGCCAGCTACCAGAGCGGGGAGACCCAGTACTTC	CASYQSGETQYF	few	NA	TRBV5-1	TRBJ2-5
TGTGCCAGTATGCTGACAATCCCGAACACCGGGGAGCTGTTTTTT	CASMLTIPNTGELFF	NA	NA	TRBV19	TRBJ2-2
TGCGCCAGCAGCCAGGGACTAGCGGGATTATTTTACAATGAGCAGTTCTTC	CASSQGLAGLFYNEQFF	NA	TRBD2	TRBV5-1	TRBJ2-1
TGCGCCAGCAGCCAAGATGGGACAGGGATTCAGCCCCAGCATTTT	CASSQDGTGIQPQHF	NA	TRBD1	TRBV4-1	TRBJ1-5
TGCGCCAGCAGCCCGATGGGACTAGCGGGAATTGAGCAGTTCTTC	CASSPMGLAGIEQFF	NA	TRBD2	TRBV5-1	TRBJ2-1
TGCGCCAGCAGCTTGGGACAGGGACGTTACAATGAGCAGTTCTTC	CASSLGQGRYNEQFF	once	TRBD1	TRBV5-1	TRBJ2-1
TGCGCCAGCAGTGAAAACAGGGGGCGGGTCACTGAAGCTTTCTTT	CASSENRGRVTEAFF	once	TRBD1	TRBV10-2	TRBJ1-1
TGTGCCAGCAGCTCTTCCAGGGGGCGGTCTGGGGCCAACGTCCTGACTTTC	CASSSSRGRSGANVLTF	NA	TRBD1	TRBV11-2	TRBJ2-6
TGTGCCAGCTCGTCGCTCGGGGTAAAAGACGGCTACACCTTC	CASSSLGVKDGYTF	NA	NA	TRBV18	TRBJ1-2
TGTGCCATCAGTGACATCTCGGGCGGGAGTCGGGAGACCCAGTACTTC	CAISDISGGSRETQYF	NA	TRBD2	TRBV10-3	TRBJ2-5
TGTGCCAGTAGTATTCTTCCCTCCCGGGAAACGTTCTTC	CASSILPSRETFF	NA	NA	TRBV19	TRBJ2-1